This T cell receptor (beta chain) stems from a study of blood T cell repertoires in COVID-19. Study information: The origin of the acute and convalescent COVID-19 samples was the United States, Italy and Spain. Nucleic acid was either cDNA or gDNA, and it came from T cells, B-cell-depleted T cells, or PBMCs.

Per the authors' pipeline: Reference gene primers were amplified, and this amplification served to estimate nucleated cell counts. TCRdb keeps only in-frame clones here, not all; method: immunoSEQ multiplex PCR. The V and J calls and clone size are taken from that table; D and trimming were inferred from the DNA. The repertoire holds approximately 170,000 clones, with roughly nine tenths as singletons. This CDR3 has 16 residues. Germline lookup yields CDR1 SSHAT and CDR2 FNYEAQ (reference sequence). V lost 1 base and J lost 2; bases outside the gene matches: 5. This TCR was recovered from a woman aged 70 to 79 with acute or convalescent COVID-19. The genes are TRBV7-7 and TRBJ2-5; 9 bases align to TRBD2. The sequencing input was peripheral blood. This chain's CDR3 is CASSLGVAGVQETQYF. CDR3 nucleotides: TGTGCCAGCAGCTTAGGGGTAGCGGGGGTTCAAGAGACCCAGTACTTC.